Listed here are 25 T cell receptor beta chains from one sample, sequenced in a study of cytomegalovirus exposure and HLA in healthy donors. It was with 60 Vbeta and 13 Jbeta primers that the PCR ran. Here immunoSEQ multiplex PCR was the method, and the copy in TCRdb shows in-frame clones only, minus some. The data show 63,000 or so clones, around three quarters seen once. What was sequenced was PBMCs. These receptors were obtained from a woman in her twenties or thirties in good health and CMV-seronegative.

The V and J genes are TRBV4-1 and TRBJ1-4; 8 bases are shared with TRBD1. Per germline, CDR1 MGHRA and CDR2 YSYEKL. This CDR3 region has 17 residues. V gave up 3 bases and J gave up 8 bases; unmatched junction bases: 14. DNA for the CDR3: TGCGCCAGCAGCCAGTACACTCCGGGACAGGTTATGGAAAAACTGTTTTTT. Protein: CASSQYTPGQVMEKLFF.

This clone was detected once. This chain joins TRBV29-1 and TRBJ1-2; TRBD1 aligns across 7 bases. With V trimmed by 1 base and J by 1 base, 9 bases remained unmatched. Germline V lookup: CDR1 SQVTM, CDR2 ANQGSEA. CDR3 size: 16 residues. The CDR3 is CSVEADRSPINYGYTF. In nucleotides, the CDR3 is TGCAGCGTTGAAGCGGACAGGTCCCCTATTAACTATGGCTACACCTTC.

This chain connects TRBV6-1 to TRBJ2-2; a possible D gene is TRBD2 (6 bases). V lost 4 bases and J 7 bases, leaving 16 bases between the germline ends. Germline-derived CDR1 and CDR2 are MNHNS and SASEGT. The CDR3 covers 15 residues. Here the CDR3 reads CASSVRRAYVGELFF. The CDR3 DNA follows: TGTGCCAGCAGTGTCCGGAGGGCCTATGTCGGGGAGCTGTTTTTT.

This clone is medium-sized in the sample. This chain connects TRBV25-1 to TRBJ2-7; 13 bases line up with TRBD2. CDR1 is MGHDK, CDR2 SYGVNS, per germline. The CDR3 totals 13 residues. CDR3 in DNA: TGTGCCAGCAGCCCGGGACTAGCGGGGAGGTCCTGTGTC. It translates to CASSPGLAGRSCV.

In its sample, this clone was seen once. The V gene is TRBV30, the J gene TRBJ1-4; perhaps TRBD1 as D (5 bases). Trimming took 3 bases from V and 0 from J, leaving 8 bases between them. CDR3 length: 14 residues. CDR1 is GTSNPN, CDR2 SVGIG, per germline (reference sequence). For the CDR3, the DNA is TGTGCCTGGAGCGCAGGGACAACTAATGAAAAACTGTTTTTT. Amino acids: CAWSAGTTNEKLFF.

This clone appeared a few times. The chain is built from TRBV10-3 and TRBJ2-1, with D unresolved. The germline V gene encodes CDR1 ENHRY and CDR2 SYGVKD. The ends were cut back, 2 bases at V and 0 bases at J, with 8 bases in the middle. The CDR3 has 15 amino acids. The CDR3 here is CAISEVTSSYNEQFF. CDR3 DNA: TGTGCCATCAGTGAGGTTACGAGCTCCTACAATGAGCAGTTCTTC.

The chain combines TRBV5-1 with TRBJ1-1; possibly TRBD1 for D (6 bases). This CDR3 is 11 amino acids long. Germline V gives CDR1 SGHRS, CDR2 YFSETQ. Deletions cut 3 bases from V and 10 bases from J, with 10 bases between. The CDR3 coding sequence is TGCGCCAGCAGCTCAGGGGATGGAGCTTTCTTT. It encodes CASSSGDGAFF. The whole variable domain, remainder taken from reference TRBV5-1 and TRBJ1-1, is KAGVTQTPRYLIKTRGQQVTLSCSPISGHRSVSWYQQTPGQGLQFLFEYFSETQRNKGNFPGRFSGRQFSNSRSEMNVSTLELGDSALYLCASSSGDGAFFGQGTRLTVV.

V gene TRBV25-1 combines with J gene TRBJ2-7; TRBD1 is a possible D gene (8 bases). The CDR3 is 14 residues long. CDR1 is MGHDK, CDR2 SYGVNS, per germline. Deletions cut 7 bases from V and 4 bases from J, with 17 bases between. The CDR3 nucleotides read TGTGCCAGCACAACCGGACAGGGAGGGTACGAGCAGTACTTC. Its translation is CASTTGQGGYEQYF.

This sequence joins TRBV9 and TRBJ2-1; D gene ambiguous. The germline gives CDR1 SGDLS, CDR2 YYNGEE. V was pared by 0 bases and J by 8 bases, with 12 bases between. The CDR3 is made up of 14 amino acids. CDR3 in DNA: TGTGCCAGCAGCGTAGGGATTAGCCACGATGAGCAGTTCTTC. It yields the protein CASSVGISHDEQFF.

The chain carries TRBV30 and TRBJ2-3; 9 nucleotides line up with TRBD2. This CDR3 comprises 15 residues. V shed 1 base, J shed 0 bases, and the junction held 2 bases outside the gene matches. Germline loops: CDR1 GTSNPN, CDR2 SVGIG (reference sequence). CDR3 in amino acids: CAWSELAGSTDTQYF. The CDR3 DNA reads TGTGCCTGGAGTGAACTAGCGGGTAGCACAGATACGCAGTATTTT.

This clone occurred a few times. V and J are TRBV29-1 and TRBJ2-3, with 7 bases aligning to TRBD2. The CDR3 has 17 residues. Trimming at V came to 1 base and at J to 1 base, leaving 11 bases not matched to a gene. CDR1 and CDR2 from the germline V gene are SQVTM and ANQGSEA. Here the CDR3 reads CSVEGLGGLAGTDTQYF. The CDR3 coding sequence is TGCAGCGTTGAAGGGCTGGGAGGGCTAGCGGGCACAGATACGCAGTATTTT.

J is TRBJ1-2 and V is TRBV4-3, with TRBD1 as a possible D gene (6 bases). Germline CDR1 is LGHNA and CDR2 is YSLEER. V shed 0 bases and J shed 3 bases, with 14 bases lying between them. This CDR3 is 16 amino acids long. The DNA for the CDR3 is TGCGCCAGCAGCCAAGATAAGCGCAGGGGCGACTATGGCTACACCTTC. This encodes CASSQDKRRGDYGYTF.

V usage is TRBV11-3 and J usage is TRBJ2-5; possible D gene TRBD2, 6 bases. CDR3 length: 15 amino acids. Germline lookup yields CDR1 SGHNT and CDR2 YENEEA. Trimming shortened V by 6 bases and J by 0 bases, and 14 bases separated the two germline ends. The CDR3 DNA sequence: TGTGCCAGCAGTCTGGGAGGCGGGAACCAAGAGACCCAGTACTTC. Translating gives CASSLGGGNQETQYF. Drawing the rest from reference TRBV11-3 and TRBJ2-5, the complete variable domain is EAGVVQSPRYKIIEKKQPVAFWCNPISGHNTLYWYLQNLGQGPELLIRYENEEAVDDSQLPKDRFSAERLKGVDSTLKIQPAELGDSAVYLCASSLGGGNQETQYFGPGTRLLVL.

The CDR3 coding sequence is TGTGCCAGCAGCTTCTCCGGGACTACAACTTACGAGCAGTACTTC. This codes for CASSFSGTTTYEQYF. J is TRBJ2-7 and V is TRBV7-8; TRBD2 matches 7 bases. The CDR3 extends over 15 amino acids. The V segment lost 3 bases and the J segment 4 bases; nucleotides outside the gene matches: 9. Germline V gene lookup returns CDR1 SGHVS and CDR2 FQNEAQ.

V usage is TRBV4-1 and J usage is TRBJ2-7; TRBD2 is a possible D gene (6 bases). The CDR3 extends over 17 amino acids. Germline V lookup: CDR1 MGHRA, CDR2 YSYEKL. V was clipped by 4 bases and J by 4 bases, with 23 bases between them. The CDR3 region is CASSPYETGVKMYEQYF. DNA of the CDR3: TGCGCCAGCAGCCCCTATGAGACGGGAGTGAAAATGTACGAGCAGTACTTC.

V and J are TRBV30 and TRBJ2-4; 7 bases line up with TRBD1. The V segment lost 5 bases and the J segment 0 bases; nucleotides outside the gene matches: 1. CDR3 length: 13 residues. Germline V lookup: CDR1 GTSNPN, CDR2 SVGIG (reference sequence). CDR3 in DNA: TGTGCCTGGGGACAGGTAGCCAAAAACATTCAGTACTTC. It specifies CAWGQVAKNIQYF.

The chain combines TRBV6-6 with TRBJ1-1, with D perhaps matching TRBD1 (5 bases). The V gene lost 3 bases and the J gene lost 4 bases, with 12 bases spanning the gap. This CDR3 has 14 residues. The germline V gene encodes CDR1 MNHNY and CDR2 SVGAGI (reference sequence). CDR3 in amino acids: CASSYTPGGTEAFF. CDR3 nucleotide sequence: TGTGCCAGCAGTTATACCCCCGGGGGCACTGAAGCTTTCTTT.

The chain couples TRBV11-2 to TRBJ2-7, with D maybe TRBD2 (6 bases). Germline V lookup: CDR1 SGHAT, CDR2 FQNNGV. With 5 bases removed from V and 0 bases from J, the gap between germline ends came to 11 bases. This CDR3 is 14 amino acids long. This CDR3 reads CASSPRAGSYEQYF. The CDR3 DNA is TGTGCCAGCAGCCCGAGAGCGGGCTCCTACGAGCAGTACTTC.

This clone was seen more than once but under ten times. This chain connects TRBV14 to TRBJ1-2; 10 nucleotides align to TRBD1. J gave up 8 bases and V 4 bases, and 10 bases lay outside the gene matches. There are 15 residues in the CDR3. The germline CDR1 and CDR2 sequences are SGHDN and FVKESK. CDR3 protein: CASSPPGQGDLGYTF. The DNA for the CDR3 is TGTGCCAGCAGCCCTCCCGGACAGGGGGACTTAGGCTACACCTTC.

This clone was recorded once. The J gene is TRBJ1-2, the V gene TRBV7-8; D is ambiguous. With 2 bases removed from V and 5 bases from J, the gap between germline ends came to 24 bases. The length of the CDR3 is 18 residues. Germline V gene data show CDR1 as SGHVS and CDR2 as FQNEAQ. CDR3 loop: CASSLLAMTRPPEYGYTF. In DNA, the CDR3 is TGTGCCAGCAGCTTACTCGCCATGACTCGACCCCCCGAATATGGCTACACCTTC.

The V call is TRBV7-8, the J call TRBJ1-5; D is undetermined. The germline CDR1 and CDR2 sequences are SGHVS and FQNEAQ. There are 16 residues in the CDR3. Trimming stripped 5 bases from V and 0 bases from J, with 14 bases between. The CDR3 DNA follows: TGTGCCAGCAGCCCCCGAGCTCATGATAGCAATCAGCCCCAGCATTTT. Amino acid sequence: CASSPRAHDSNQPQHF.

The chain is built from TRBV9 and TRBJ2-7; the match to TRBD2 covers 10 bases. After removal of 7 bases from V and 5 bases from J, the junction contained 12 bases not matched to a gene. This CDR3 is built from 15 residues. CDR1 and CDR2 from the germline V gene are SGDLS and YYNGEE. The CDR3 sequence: CASGPPSSGRDEQYF. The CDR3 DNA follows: TGTGCCAGCGGCCCCCCCTCTAGCGGGAGAGACGAGCAGTACTTC.

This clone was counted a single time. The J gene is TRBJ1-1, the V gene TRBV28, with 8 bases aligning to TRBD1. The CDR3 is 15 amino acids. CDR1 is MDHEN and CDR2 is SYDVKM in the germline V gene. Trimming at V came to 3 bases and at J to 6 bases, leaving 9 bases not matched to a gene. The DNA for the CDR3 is TGTGCCAGCAGTTTCTCAAGGACAGGGAAGCCTGAAGCTTTCTTT. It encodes CASSFSRTGKPEAFF.

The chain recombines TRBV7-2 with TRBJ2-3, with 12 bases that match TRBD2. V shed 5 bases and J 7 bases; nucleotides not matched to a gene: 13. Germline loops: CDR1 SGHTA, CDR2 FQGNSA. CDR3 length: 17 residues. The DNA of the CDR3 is TGTGCCAGCAGCCAAACGACAGGACTAGCGGGGCCGTATACGCAGTATTTT. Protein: CASSQTTGLAGPYTQYF. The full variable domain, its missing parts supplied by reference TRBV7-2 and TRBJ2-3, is GAGVSQSPSNKVTEKGKDVELRCDPISGHTALYWYRQSLGQGLEFLIYFQGNSAPDKSGLPSDRFSAERTGGSVSTLTIQRTQQEDSAVYLCASSQTTGLAGPYTQYFGPGTRLTVL.

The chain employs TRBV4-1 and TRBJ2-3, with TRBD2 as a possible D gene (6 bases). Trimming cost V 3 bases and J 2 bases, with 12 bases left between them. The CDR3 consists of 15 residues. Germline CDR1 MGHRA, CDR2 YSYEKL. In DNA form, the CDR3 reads TGCGCCAGCAGCCACCGGAGGGGAATCACAGATACGCAGTATTTT. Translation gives CASSHRRGITDTQYF.